The 24 T cell receptor beta chains reported below all come from one sample, sequenced in a study of T cell changes during pregnancy in multiple sclerosis. Here immunoSEQ multiplex PCR was the method, and the copy in TCRdb shows in-frame clones only, minus some. The sample lists over 50,000 clones, approximately 88% occurring once. The material sequenced was peripheral blood, taken in the first trimester of pregnancy. The receptors stem from a female donor with multiple sclerosis, enrolled in a pregnancy study.

This clone was recorded once. The chain uses TRBV7-2 and TRBJ1-5, with 12 nucleotides matching TRBD1. The V gene's germline CDR1 is SGHTA and CDR2 FQGNSA. The junction had 12 bases not matched to a gene; V was cut back by 5 bases and J by 7 bases. The length of the CDR3 is 17 residues. Here the CDR3 reads CASSLLRDRGRRQPQHF. The CDR3 DNA is TGTGCCAGCAGCCTCCTCCGGGACAGGGGGCGCCGGCAGCCCCAGCATTTT.

The chain joins TRBV5-1 to TRBJ1-5; D uncertain. Trimming removed 2 bases from V and 5 bases from J, with 14 bases in between. Per the germline V gene, CDR1 is SGHRS and CDR2 is YFSETQ. The CDR3 extends over 15 amino acids. In DNA form, the CDR3 reads TGCGCCAGCAGCTTCTACGCGAAGCTTTATCAGCCCCAGCATTTT. This codes for CASSFYAKLYQPQHF. Looking up the rest from reference TRBV5-1 and TRBJ1-5 gives the full variable domain: KAGVTQTPRYLIKTRGQQVTLSCSPISGHRSVSWYQQTPGQGLQFLFEYFSETQRNKGNFPGRFSGRQFSNSRSEMNVSTLELGDSALYLCASSFYAKLYQPQHFGDGTRLSIL.

This chain links TRBV7-2 with TRBJ2-1; D may be TRBD2 (5 bases). The germline V and J ends were trimmed by 3 bases and 3 bases, with 21 bases remaining between them. Germline assignment: CDR1 SGHTA and CDR2 FQGNSA. The CDR3 is made up of 18 amino acids. CDR3 residues: CASSFYGLLAESYNEQFF. The CDR3 DNA follows: TGTGCCAGCAGCTTCTACGGTCTTCTAGCAGAGAGCTACAATGAGCAGTTCTTC.

This clone showed up just a few times. The rearrangement links TRBV30 to TRBJ1-1; D not certain. CDR1 and CDR2 from the germline V gene are GTSNPN and SVGIG (reference sequence). The CDR3 runs to 13 residues. The ends were cut back, 0 bases at V and 1 base at J, with 6 bases in the middle. CDR3 sequence reads: CAWSVEGNTEAFF. The CDR3 coding sequence is TGTGCCTGGAGTGTTGAGGGGAACACTGAAGCTTTCTTT. Variable domain in full (rest from reference TRBV30 and TRBJ1-1): SQTIHQWPATLVQPVGSPLSLECTVEGTSNPNLYWYRQAAGRGLQLLFYSVGIGQISSEVPQNLSASRPQDRQFILSSKKLLLSDSGFYLCAWSVEGNTEAFFGQGTRLTVV.

The CDR3 DNA follows: TGTGCCAGCAGCTTAACCGGGAGTCTCTATGGCTACACCTTC. Translation gives CASSLTGSLYGYTF. The chain has TRBV9 and TRBJ1-2; the D is unclear. The V and J ends lost 4 bases and 4 bases respectively, with 14 bases between them. The CDR3 has 14 residues. The germline V gene encodes CDR1 SGDLS and CDR2 YYNGEE.

The chain links TRBV11-3 to TRBJ2-5, with 15 bases matching TRBD2. The V segment lost 5 bases and the J segment 2 bases; nucleotides outside the gene matches: 12. The CDR3 length is 19 residues. Germline-derived CDR1 and CDR2 are SGHNT and YENEEA. For the CDR3, the DNA is TGTGCCAGCAGCCCCATTAGGACTAGCGGGAGGGTCATTCAAGAGACCCAGTACTTC. Its protein product is CASSPIRTSGRVIQETQYF.

The V call is TRBV5-1, the J call TRBJ2-3, with 9 bases fitting TRBD2. Germline lookup yields CDR1 SGHRS and CDR2 YFSETQ. This CDR3 region has 15 residues. V shed 0 bases, J shed 5 bases, and the junction held 4 bases outside the gene matches. The CDR3 is CASSLAGTSLDTQYF. The CDR3 bases are TGCGCCAGCAGCTTGGCCGGGACTAGCTTAGATACGCAGTATTTT.

The chain carries TRBV5-6 and TRBJ2-1; TRBD2 matches at 7 bases. The CDR3 covers 16 residues. Trimming took 3 bases from V and 0 from J; bases not matched to a gene: 6. Per the germline V gene, CDR1 is SGHDT and CDR2 is YYEEEE. The CDR3: CASSWPSGNSYNEQFF. The DNA for the CDR3 is TGTGCCAGCAGCTGGCCTAGCGGAAACTCCTACAATGAGCAGTTCTTC. Together with reference TRBV5-6 and TRBJ2-1, the CDR3 gives the full variable domain: DAGVTQSPTHLIKTRGQQVTLRCSPKSGHDTVSWYQQALGQGPQFIFQYYEEEERQRGNFPDRFSGHQFPNYSSELNVNALLLGDSALYLCASSWPSGNSYNEQFFGPGTRLTVL.

This clone was detected only once. The gene calls are TRBV19 and TRBJ2-1, with 15 nucleotides matching TRBD2. With V trimmed by 4 bases and J by 3 bases, 10 bases remained unmatched. The CDR3 extends over 19 amino acids. Germline values: CDR1 LNHDA, CDR2 SQIVND (reference sequence). The chain's CDR3 is CASSTIWTSGRAFYNEQFF. DNA for the CDR3: TGTGCCAGTAGTACGATTTGGACTAGCGGGAGGGCCTTCTACAATGAGCAGTTCTTC.

This chain uses TRBV30 with TRBJ2-5; D may be TRBD2 (6 bases). The germline gives CDR1 GTSNPN, CDR2 SVGIG (reference sequence). The CDR3 extends over 17 amino acids. Trimming took 0 bases from V and 5 from J, leaving 22 bases between them. CDR3 nucleotide sequence: TGTGCCTGGAGTGTAGGGGTGGGGGGAGTGAGCGGGGAGACCCAGTACTTC. Translated: CAWSVGVGGVSGETQYF.

The chain uses TRBV19 and TRBJ1-1, with TRBD1 matching over 7 bases. V dropped 5 bases and J dropped 6; count of bases not matched to a gene: 6. CDR1 LNHDA and CDR2 SQIVND come from the germline V gene (reference sequence). This CDR3 spans 13 amino acids. CDR3 protein: CASSADRDAEAFF. CDR3 DNA: TGTGCCAGTAGTGCTGACAGGGATGCTGAAGCTTTCTTT.

The CDR3 sequence: CASSPDRGRSGYTF. For the CDR3, the DNA is TGTGCCAGCTCACCAGACAGGGGGCGTTCGGGCTACACCTTC. The chain has TRBV18 and TRBJ1-2, with TRBD1 identical over 10 bases. The CDR3 consists of 14 residues. Germline CDR1 reads KGHSH; CDR2 reads LQKENI. Unmatched junction bases numbered 5, after V lost 2 bases and J lost 8 bases.

This chain connects TRBV5-4 to TRBJ2-5, with D perhaps matching TRBD2 (6 bases). This CDR3 region has 13 residues. Germline values: CDR1 SGHNT, CDR2 YYREEE (reference sequence). Trimming removed 5 bases from V and 1 base from J, with 9 bases in between. CDR3 DNA sequence: TGTGCCAGCAGGCGGGACCCCCAAGAGACCCAGTACTTC. It translates to CASRRDPQETQYF.

J is TRBJ2-1 and V is TRBV5-4, with D perhaps matching TRBD2 (6 bases). Per germline, CDR1 SGHNT and CDR2 YYREEE (reference sequence). The CDR3 sequence is 15 residues long. Deletions cut 1 base from V and 0 bases from J, with 8 bases between. The CDR3 DNA reads TGTGCCAGCAGCTTGTGGGGAGGCTCCTACAATGAGCAGTTCTTC. It codes for CASSLWGGSYNEQFF.

CDR3 residues: CASSKSGRAEDTQYF. The CDR3 nucleotides are TGTGCCAGCAGCAAGAGCGGGAGGGCGGAAGATACGCAGTATTTT. The chain recombines TRBV21-1 with TRBJ2-3; TRBD2, the D gene given by the table, was not confirmed from the DNA. TRBV21-1 is assigned pseudogene status. The CDR3 covers 15 residues.

The chain couples TRBV5-1 to TRBJ2-7; perhaps TRBD1 as D (6 bases). Between the trimmed V and J ends, which lost 6 bases and 3 bases, there was a span of 13 bases. Germline V gives CDR1 SGHRS, CDR2 YFSETQ. The CDR3 is made up of 13 amino acids. This chain's CDR3 is CASIGTRYYEQYF. As DNA, the CDR3 is TGCGCCAGCATAGGGACAAGGTACTACGAGCAGTACTTC.

This clone has a handful of counts. As the CDR3 is not closed by the conserved phenylalanine or tryptophan, this likely results from a read error. It is unclear where the CDR3 begins or ends on the DNA, so no DNA is shown, and the CDR3 is as TCRdb lists it. The chain uses TRBV5-3 and TRBJ1-5. TRBV5-3 is given ORF status, its function remaining uncertain. The length of the CDR3 is 11 amino acids, counting both ends. The CDR3 spells CARPKVGVGGP.

This chain connects TRBV7-3 to TRBJ2-1; 8 nucleotides align to TRBD2. The V gene's germline CDR1 is SGHTA and CDR2 FQGTGA. V lost 5 bases and J lost 6; bases outside the gene matches: 12. The CDR3 contains 16 residues. CDR3 sequence reads: CASSLLGAGGGNEQFF. The DNA for the CDR3 is TGTGCCAGCAGCCTTCTGGGGGCGGGAGGAGGCAATGAGCAGTTCTTC.

The J gene is TRBJ2-3, the V gene TRBV4-1, with D uncertain. CDR1 MGHRA and CDR2 YSYEKL come from the germline V gene. Trimming removed 1 base from V and 1 base from J, with 9 bases in between. This CDR3 comprises 15 residues. The CDR3 loop is CASSQAESGTDTQYF. For the CDR3, the DNA is TGCGCCAGCAGCCAAGCTGAGTCCGGCACAGATACGCAGTATTTT.

This chain connects TRBV5-1 to TRBJ2-7, with TRBD2 matching over 7 bases. Germline V lookup: CDR1 SGHRS, CDR2 YFSETQ. The CDR3 length is 16 residues. Unmatched junction bases numbered 9, after V lost 0 bases and J lost 3 bases. The CDR3 DNA follows: TGCGCCAGCAGCTTGGGGCGGGAGATTACTCTCTACGAGCAGTACTTC. Residues: CASSLGREITLYEQYF.

The CDR3 is CAISPGEANEQFF. In DNA, the CDR3 is TGTGCCATCAGCCCCGGTGAGGCCAATGAGCAGTTCTTC. This sequence joins TRBV10-3 and TRBJ2-1; D gene ambiguous. The germline V gene encodes CDR1 ENHRY and CDR2 SYGVKD. V lost 6 bases and J 6 bases, leaving 12 bases between the germline ends. The CDR3 loop spans 13 amino acids.

V is TRBV18 and J is TRBJ2-7; 7 bases fit TRBD1. Trimming at V came to 6 bases and at J to 0 bases, leaving 8 bases not matched to a gene. The CDR3 totals 15 residues. Germline values: CDR1 KGHSH, CDR2 LQKENI. CDR3 in amino acids: CASSLDRRLSYEQYF. CDR3 nucleotides: TGTGCCAGCTCGTTGGACAGGCGTCTCTCCTACGAGCAGTACTTC.

J is TRBJ2-1 and V is TRBV4-1, with unresolved D. The germline V gene has CDR1 MGHRA and CDR2 YSYEKL. The CDR3 contains 15 residues. V was clipped by 0 bases and J by 2 bases, with 8 bases between them. The CDR3 DNA reads TGCGCCAGCAGCCAAGATCGTGAGACCTACAATGAGCAGTTCTTC. Translation: CASSQDRETYNEQFF.

This chain links TRBV19 with TRBJ1-5, with D possibly being TRBD1 (5 bases). Per germline, CDR1 LNHDA and CDR2 SQIVND (reference sequence). The CDR3 sequence is 11 residues long. V gave up 9 bases and J gave up 6 bases, with 9 bases separating them. The CDR3 bases are TGTGCCAGCGCAGGGTTTCAGCCCCAGCATTTT. The encoded protein is CASAGFQPQHF.